The source of this T cell receptor beta chain is a study of type 1 and type 2 diabetes patients. For the study at large: CD4+ or CD8+ T cells were positively selected from PBMCs with microbeads.

As concerns this clonotype: Its antigen is not known.

Overall study findings and caveats: Highly-expanded CD4+ clones were few in type 2 diabetes, median one, roughly 4% of reads. Between type 2 diabetes and control samples, V and J usage averaged approximately 0.97 correlation.

Each diabetic donor fulfilled classification criteria for either type 1 or type 2. Genomic DNA was the PCR template. Amplification of the beta chain CDR3 used 30 forward and 13 reverse multiplex primers. TCRdb re-derived calls from the multiplex PCR reads in MiXCR, one entry per CDR3 protein. The sample contains approximately 260,000 distinct CDR3 sequences, roughly 50% of which appear only once. This receptor was taken from a man aged 18 to 29 with type 2 diabetes. The material sequenced was peripheral blood mononuclear cells (PBMCs).

CDR3 sequence reads: CASSLVEGDQPQHF. Here the CDR3 DNA reads TGTGCCAGCAGCTTAGTCGAGGGAGATCAGCCCCAGCATTTT. This chain uses TRBV7-8 with TRBJ1-5; D gene ambiguous. The CDR3 covers 14 residues. CDR1 and CDR2 from the germline V gene are SGHVS and FQNEAQ. Between the trimmed V and J ends, which lost 1 base and 5 bases, there was a span of 9 bases.